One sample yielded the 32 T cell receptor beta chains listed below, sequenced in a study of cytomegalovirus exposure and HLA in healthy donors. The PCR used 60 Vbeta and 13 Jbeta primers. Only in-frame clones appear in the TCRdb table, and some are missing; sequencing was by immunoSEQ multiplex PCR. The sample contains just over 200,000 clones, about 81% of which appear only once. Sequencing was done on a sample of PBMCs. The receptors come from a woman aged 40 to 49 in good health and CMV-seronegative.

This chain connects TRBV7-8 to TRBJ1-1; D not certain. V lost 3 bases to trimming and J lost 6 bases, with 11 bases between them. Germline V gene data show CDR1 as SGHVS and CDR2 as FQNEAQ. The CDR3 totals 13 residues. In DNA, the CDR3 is TGTGCCAGCAGCTTTTATGGTCAGGCTGAAGCTTTCTTT. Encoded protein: CASSFYGQAEAFF.

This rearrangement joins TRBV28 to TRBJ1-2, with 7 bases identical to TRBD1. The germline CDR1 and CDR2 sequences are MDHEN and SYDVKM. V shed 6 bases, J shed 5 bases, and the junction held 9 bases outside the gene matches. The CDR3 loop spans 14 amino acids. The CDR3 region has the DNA TGTGCCAGCAGCTTTGACAGGGATTATTATGGCTACACCTTC. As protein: CASSFDRDYYGYTF.

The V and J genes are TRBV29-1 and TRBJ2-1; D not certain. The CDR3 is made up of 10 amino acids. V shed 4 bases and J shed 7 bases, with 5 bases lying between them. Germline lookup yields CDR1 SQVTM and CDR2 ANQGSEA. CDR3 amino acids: CSVVANEQFF. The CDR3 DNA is TGCAGCGTTGTAGCAAATGAGCAGTTCTTC.

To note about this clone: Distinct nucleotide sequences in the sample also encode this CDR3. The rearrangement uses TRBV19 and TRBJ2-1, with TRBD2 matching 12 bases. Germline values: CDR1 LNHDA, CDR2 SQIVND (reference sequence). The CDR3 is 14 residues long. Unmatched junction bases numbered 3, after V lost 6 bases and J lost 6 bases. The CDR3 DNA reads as TGTGCCAGTAGACTAGCGGGAGGCCCCAATGAGCAGTTCTTC. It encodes CASRLAGGPNEQFF.

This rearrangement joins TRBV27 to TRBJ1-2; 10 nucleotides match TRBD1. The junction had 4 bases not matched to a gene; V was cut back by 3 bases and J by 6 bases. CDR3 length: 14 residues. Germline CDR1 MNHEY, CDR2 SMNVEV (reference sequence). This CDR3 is CASSFSGQGNGYTF. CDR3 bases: TGTGCCAGCAGTTTCTCGGGACAGGGGAATGGCTACACCTTC.

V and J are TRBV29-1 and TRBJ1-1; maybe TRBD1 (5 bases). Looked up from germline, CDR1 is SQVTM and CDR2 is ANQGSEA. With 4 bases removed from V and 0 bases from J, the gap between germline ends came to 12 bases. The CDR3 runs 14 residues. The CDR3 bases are TGCAGCGTTGTCGGTCAGGGTATGAACACTGAAGCTTTCTTT. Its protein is CSVVGQGMNTEAFF.

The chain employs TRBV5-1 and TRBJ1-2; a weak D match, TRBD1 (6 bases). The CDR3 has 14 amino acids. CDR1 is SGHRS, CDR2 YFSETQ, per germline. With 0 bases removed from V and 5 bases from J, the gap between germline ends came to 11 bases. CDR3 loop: CASSLGPGEYGYTF. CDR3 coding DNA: TGCGCCAGCAGCTTGGGCCCAGGGGAGTATGGCTACACCTTC.

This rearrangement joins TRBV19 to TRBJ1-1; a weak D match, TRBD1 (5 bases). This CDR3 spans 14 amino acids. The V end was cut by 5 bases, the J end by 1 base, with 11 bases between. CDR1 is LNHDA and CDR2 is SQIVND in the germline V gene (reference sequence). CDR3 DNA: TGTGCCAGTAGTCCCAGGGTCGAGAACACTGAAGCTTTCTTT. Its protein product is CASSPRVENTEAFF.

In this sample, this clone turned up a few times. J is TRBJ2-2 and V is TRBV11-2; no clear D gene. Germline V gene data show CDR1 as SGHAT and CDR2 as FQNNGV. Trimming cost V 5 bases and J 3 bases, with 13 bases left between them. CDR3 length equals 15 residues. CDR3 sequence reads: CASSPTGGYTGELFF. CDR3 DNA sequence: TGTGCCAGCAGCCCAACCGGCGGTTACACCGGGGAGCTGTTTTTT.

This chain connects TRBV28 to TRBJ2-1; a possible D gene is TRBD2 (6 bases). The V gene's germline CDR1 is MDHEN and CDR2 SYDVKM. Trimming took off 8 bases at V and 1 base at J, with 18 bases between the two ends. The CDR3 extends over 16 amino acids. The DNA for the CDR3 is TGTGCCAGCCTCTCCGGTCCGGGGGAGTCCTACAATGAGCAGTTCTTC. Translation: CASLSGPGESYNEQFF.

CDR3: CASSSQVRSGNTIYF. The CDR3 coding sequence is TGTGCCAGCAGCTCACAGGTCCGTTCGGGAAACACCATATATTTT. The chain combines TRBV7-9 with TRBJ1-3; possibly TRBD1 for D (5 bases). Per the germline V gene, CDR1 is SEHNR and CDR2 is FQNEAQ (reference sequence). V shed 4 bases and J shed 4 bases, with 14 bases lying between them. CDR3 length: 15 residues. The variable domain in full, with the rest retrieved from reference TRBV7-9 and TRBJ1-3, is DTGVSQNPRHKITKRGQNVTFRCDPISEHNRLYWYRQTLGQGPEFLTYFQNEAQLEKSRLLSDRFSAERPKGSFSTLEIQRTEQGDSAMYLCASSSQVRSGNTIYFGEGSWLTVV.

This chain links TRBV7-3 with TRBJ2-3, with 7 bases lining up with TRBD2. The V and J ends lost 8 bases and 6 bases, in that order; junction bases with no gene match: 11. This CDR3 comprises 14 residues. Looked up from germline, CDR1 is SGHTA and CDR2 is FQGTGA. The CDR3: CASGLSGLEDTQYF. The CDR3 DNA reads TGTGCCAGCGGCCTTAGCGGGCTCGAGGATACGCAGTATTTT.

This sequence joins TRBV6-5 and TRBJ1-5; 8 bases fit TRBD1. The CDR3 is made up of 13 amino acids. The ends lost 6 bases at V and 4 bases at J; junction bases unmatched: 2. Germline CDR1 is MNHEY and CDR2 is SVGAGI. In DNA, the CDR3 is TGTGCCAGCAGACGGGACAGGAATCAGCCCCAGCATTTT. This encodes CASRRDRNQPQHF.

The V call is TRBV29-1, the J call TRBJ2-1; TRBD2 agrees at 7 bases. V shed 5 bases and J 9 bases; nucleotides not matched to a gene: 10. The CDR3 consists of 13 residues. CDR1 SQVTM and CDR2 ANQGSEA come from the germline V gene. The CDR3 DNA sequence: TGCAGCGTTCCCGGACTAGGGGAGGTTGAGCAGTTCTTC. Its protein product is CSVPGLGEVEQFF.

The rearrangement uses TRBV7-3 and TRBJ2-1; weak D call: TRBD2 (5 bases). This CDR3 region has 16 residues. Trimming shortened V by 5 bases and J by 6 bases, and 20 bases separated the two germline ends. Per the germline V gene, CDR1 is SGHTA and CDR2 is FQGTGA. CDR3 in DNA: TGTGCCAGCAGCAGGGCGGCTTTGGGAGTCGGCAATGAGCAGTTCTTC. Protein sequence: CASSRAALGVGNEQFF. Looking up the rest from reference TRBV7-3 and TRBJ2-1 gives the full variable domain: GAGVSQTPSNKVTEKGKYVELRCDPISGHTALYWYRQSLGQGPEFLIYFQGTGAADDSGLPNDRFFAVRPEGSVSTLKIQRTERGDSAVYLCASSRAALGVGNEQFFGPGTRLTVL.

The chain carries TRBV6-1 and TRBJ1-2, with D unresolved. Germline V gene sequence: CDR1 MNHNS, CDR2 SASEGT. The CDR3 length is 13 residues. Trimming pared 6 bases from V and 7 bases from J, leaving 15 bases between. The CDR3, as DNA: TGTGCCAGCAGCCCAGGCCAAAGAACTGGCTACACCTTC. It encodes CASSPGQRTGYTF.

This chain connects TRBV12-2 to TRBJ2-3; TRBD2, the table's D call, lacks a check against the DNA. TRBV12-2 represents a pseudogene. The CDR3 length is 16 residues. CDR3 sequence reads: CASRLGRGFPTDTQYF. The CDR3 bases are TGTGCAAGTCGCTTAGGGCGGGGTTTCCCCACAGATACGCAGTATTTT.

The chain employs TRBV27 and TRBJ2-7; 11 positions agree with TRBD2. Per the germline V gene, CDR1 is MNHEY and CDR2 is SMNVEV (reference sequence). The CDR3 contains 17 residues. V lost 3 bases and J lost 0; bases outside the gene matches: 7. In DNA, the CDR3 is TGTGCCAGCAGTTTCCGCCCCGGACTAGCGGGCTCCTACGAGCAGTACTTC. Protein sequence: CASSFRPGLAGSYEQYF.

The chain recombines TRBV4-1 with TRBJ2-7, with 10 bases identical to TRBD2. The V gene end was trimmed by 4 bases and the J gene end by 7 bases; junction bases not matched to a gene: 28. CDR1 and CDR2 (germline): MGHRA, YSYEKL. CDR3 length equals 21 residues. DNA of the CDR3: TGCGCCAGCAGCCCGTTAACGGGTAGGGTCATAGCGGGAGGCCTCTCGAAGGAGCAGTACTTC. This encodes CASSPLTGRVIAGGLSKEQYF.

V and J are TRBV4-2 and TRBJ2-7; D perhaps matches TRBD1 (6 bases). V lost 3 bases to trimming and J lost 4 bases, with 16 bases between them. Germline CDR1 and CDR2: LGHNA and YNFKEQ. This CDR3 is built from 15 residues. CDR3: CASSQNTGTPYEQYF. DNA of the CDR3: TGTGCCAGCAGCCAGAATACAGGGACGCCTTACGAGCAGTACTTC.

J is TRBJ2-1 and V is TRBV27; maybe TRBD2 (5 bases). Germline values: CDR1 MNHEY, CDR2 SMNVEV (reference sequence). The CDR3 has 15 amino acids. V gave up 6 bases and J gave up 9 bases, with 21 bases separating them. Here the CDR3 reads CASSTQLVRVGEQFF. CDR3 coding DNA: TGTGCCAGCAGCACGCAACTAGTTCGGGTCGGTGAGCAGTTCTTC.

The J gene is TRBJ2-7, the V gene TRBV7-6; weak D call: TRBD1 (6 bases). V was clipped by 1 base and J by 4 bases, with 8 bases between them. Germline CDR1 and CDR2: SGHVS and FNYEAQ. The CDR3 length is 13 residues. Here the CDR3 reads CASSLGGGYEQYF. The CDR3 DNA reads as TGTGCCAGCAGCTTAGGAGGGGGTTACGAGCAGTACTTC.

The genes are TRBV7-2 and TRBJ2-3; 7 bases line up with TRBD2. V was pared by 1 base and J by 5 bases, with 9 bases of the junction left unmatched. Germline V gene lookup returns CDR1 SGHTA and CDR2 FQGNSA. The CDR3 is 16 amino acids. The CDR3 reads CASSLVSGVYGDTQYF. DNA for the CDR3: TGTGCCAGCAGCTTAGTCAGCGGGGTGTACGGAGATACGCAGTATTTT.

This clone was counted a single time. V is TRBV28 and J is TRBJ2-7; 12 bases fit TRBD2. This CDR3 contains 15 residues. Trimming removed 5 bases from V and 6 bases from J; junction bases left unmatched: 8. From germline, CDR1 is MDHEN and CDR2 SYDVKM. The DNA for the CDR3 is TGTGCCAGCAGTCCAACTAGCGGGAGGATGCGCGAGCAGTACTTC. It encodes CASSPTSGRMREQYF.

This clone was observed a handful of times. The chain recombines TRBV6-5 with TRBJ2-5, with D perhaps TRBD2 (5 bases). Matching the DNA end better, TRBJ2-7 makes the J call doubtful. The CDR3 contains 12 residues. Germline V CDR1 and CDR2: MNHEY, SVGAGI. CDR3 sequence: CASSNGDYEQYF. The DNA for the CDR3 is TGTGCCAGCAGTAACGGGGACTACGAGCAGTACTTC.

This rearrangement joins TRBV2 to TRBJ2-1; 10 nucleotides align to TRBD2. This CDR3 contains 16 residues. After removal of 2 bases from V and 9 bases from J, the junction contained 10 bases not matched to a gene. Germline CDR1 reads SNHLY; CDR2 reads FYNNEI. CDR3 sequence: CASSERKSGRAPEQFF. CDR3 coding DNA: TGTGCCAGCAGTGAAAGGAAAAGCGGGAGGGCCCCTGAGCAGTTCTTC.

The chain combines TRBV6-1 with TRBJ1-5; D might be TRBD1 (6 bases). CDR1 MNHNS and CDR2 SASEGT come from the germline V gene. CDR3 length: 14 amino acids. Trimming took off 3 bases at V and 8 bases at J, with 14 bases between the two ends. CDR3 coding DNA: TGTGCCAGCAGTGATGGCAGGGGACGAAAGCCCCAGCATTTT. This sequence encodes CASSDGRGRKPQHF.

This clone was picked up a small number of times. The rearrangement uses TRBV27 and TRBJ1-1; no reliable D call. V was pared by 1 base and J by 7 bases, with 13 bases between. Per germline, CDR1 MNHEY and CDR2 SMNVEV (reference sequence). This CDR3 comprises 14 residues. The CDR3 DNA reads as TGTGCCAGCAGTTTATTACCCCCGACGGGTGAAGCTTTCTTT. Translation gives CASSLLPPTGEAFF.

The CDR3 loop reads CASRGVSAYEQYF. The CDR3 DNA reads as TGTGCCAGCAGGGGCGTCTCGGCTTACGAGCAGTACTTC. The chain uses TRBV11-1 and TRBJ2-7; D unresolved. CDR1 SGHAT and CDR2 FQDESV come from the germline V gene (reference sequence). Trimming removed 6 bases from V and 4 bases from J, with 13 bases in between. The CDR3 loop spans 13 amino acids.

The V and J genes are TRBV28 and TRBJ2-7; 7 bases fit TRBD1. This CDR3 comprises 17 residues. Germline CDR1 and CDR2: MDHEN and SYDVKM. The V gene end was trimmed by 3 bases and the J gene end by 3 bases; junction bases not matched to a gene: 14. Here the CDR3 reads CASSFPRRTGSLYEQYF. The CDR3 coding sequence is TGTGCCAGCAGTTTCCCCCGTCGGACAGGATCCCTCTACGAGCAGTACTTC.

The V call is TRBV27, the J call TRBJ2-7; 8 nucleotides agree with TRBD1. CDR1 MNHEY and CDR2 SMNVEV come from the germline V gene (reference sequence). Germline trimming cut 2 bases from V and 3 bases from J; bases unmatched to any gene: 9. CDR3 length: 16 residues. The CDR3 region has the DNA TGTGCCAGCAGTTTAAGAGGGGACAGGAACCGCTACGAGCAGTACTTC. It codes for CASSLRGDRNRYEQYF.

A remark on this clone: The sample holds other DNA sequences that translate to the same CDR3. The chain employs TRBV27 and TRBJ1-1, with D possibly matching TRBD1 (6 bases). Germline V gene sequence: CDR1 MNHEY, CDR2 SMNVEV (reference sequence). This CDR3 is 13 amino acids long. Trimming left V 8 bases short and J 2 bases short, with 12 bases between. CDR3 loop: CASRIQGNTEAFF. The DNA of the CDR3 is TGTGCCAGCCGAATACAGGGTAACACTGAAGCTTTCTTT.